Each of the 18 T cell receptor beta chains below was sequenced from the same sample in a study of blood T cell repertoires in COVID-19. Data came from immunoSEQ multiplex PCR; TCRdb stores just in-frame clones and leaves some out. Of fewer than 250,000 clones listed, 88% are singletons. Sequencing input: peripheral blood. These receptor sequences come from a man between 35 and 55 years old with acute or convalescent COVID-19.

This chain uses TRBV14 with TRBJ2-1, with D perhaps TRBD1 (5 bases). CDR3 size: 15 residues. Between the trimmed V and J ends, which lost 6 bases and 4 bases, there was a span of 16 bases. CDR1 is SGHDN, CDR2 FVKESK, per germline. CDR3 sequence: CASSPGIPYYNEQFF. CDR3 DNA: TGTGCCAGCAGTCCAGGGATACCTTATTACAATGAGCAGTTCTTC.

The CDR3 region is CASSIGKTGPGTDTQYF. DNA of the CDR3: TGTGCCAGTAGTATCGGTAAGACAGGGCCCGGCACAGATACGCAGTATTTT. The chain joins TRBV19 to TRBJ2-3; the match to TRBD1 covers 7 bases. Trimming at V came to 3 bases and at J to 1 base, leaving 10 bases not matched to a gene. Germline V lookup: CDR1 LNHDA, CDR2 SQIVND (reference sequence). This CDR3 comprises 17 residues.

CDR3 DNA: TGCGCCAGCAGCTTACAGGGTAGCACCGGGGAGCTGTTTTTT. Translated, it gives CASSLQGSTGELFF. The chain has TRBV5-1 and TRBJ2-2; D is perhaps TRBD1 (6 bases). CDR3 size: 14 residues. Trimming left V 2 bases short and J 4 bases short, with 9 bases between. The germline gives CDR1 SGHRS, CDR2 YFSETQ.

This clone was counted a single time. The chain has TRBV5-1 and TRBJ1-1, with TRBD1 matching 7 bases. CDR1 and CDR2 (germline): SGHRS, YFSETQ. With 3 bases clipped from V and 4 bases from J, the junction kept 12 bases outside the gene matches. The CDR3 spans 16 residues. CDR3 amino acids: CASSSGGVSGGTEAFF. CDR3 coding DNA: TGCGCCAGCAGCTCTGGAGGCGTTTCAGGGGGCACTGAAGCTTTCTTT.

The chain has TRBV27 and TRBJ1-1, with TRBD1 identical over 8 bases. This CDR3 is built from 17 residues. Losses at the gene ends were 2 bases for V and 3 bases for J; bases not matched to a gene: 11. Germline V gene sequence: CDR1 MNHEY, CDR2 SMNVEV (reference sequence). Here the CDR3 reads CASSLLGRGRWDTEAFF. DNA for the CDR3: TGTGCCAGCAGTTTACTCGGCAGGGGGCGTTGGGACACTGAAGCTTTCTTT.

The rearrangement links TRBV4-1 to TRBJ2-1, with TRBD2 identical over 16 bases. J lost 10 bases, V lost 3 bases, and 12 bases had no gene match. The CDR3 sequence is 18 residues long. Germline V gene data show CDR1 as MGHRA and CDR2 as YSYEKL. This chain's CDR3 is CASSHLPGTSGRAEEQFF. Written as DNA, the CDR3 is TGCGCCAGCAGCCACCTTCCCGGGACTAGCGGGAGGGCCGAGGAGCAGTTCTTC.

This clone turned up a few times. The chain joins TRBV7-3 to TRBJ2-7; 7 positions agree with TRBD1. Germline CDR1 is SGHTA and CDR2 is FQGTGA. The CDR3 sequence is 14 residues long. Germline trimming cut 4 bases from V and 5 bases from J; bases unmatched to any gene: 8. CDR3 nucleotides: TGTGCCAGCAGCTCGGGACAGCCTCAGAACGAGCAGTACTTC. It yields the protein CASSSGQPQNEQYF.

The rearrangement joins TRBV7-9 to TRBJ1-4; possible D gene TRBD1, 5 bases. Germline CDR1 and CDR2: SEHNR and FQNEAQ (reference sequence). This CDR3 contains 16 residues. V dropped 5 bases and J dropped 6 bases, with 19 bases sitting between them. The CDR3 bases are TGTGCCAGCAGCCTAAAAGTACGCAGGGTGGATGAAAAACTGTTTTTT. Translation gives CASSLKVRRVDEKLFF.

This sequence joins TRBV7-2 and TRBJ2-2; TRBD1 matches at 8 bases. Trimming removed 4 bases from V and 5 bases from J; junction bases left unmatched: 12. CDR3 size: 17 residues. CDR1 is SGHTA and CDR2 is FQGNSA in the germline V gene. CDR3: CASSSLSGTGYTGELFF. CDR3 coding DNA: TGTGCCAGCAGCTCCCTCTCCGGGACAGGTTATACCGGGGAGCTGTTTTTT.

J is TRBJ1-6 and V is TRBV14; the D gene is possibly TRBD1 (6 bases). The CDR3 contains 15 residues. The V gene lost 2 bases and the J gene lost 9 bases, with 14 bases spanning the gap. Germline CDR1 reads SGHDN; CDR2 reads FVKESK. CDR3 coding DNA: TGTGCCAGCAGCCAATCTAGGGGGGGTGTTTCACCCCTCCACTTT. The encoded protein is CASSQSRGGVSPLHF.

The chain is built from TRBV4-2 and TRBJ2-1, with a tentative D call TRBD2 (5 bases). In germline, CDR1 is LGHNA, CDR2 YNFKEQ. V was trimmed by 3 bases and J by 8 bases, leaving 23 bases between them. The CDR3 contains 17 residues. The CDR3 region has the DNA TGTGCCAGCAGCCAGGCCCTAAGCGGCCCTATCAACCATGAGCAGTTCTTC. Translating gives CASSQALSGPINHEQFF.

This chain connects TRBV2 to TRBJ2-7; 7 bases agree with TRBD1. V shed 0 bases, J shed 4 bases, and the junction held 9 bases outside the gene matches. Germline V CDR1 and CDR2: SNHLY, FYNNEI. This CDR3 is 16 amino acids long. The CDR3 sequence: CASSEATGTALYEQYF. CDR3 bases: TGTGCCAGCAGTGAAGCGACCGGGACAGCCCTATACGAGCAGTACTTC.

The chain carries TRBV7-3 and TRBJ2-1; D is perhaps TRBD1 (6 bases). This CDR3 has 14 residues. Germline-derived CDR1 and CDR2 are SGHTA and FQGTGA. V lost 6 bases and J lost 4, with 13 bases in between. As DNA, the CDR3 is TGTGCCAGCAGGCGGAGGACAGAATACAATGAGCAGTTCTTC. As protein: CASRRRTEYNEQFF.

The chain combines TRBV28 with TRBJ1-2; 9 bases are shared with TRBD1. V lost 6 bases to trimming and J lost 2 bases; unmatched junction nucleotides: 4. CDR1 is MDHEN and CDR2 is SYDVKM in the germline V gene. This CDR3 spans 14 amino acids. In DNA form, the CDR3 reads TGTGCCAGCAGAAAACAGGGGGCGAACTATGGCTACACCTTC. Translating it yields CASRKQGANYGYTF.

V usage is TRBV10-3 and J usage is TRBJ2-7; D gene uncertain. There are 13 residues in the CDR3. V was pared by 0 bases and J by 4 bases, with 7 bases between. From germline, CDR1 is ENHRY and CDR2 SYGVKD. The CDR3 loop is CAISESGRYEQYF. CDR3 bases: TGTGCCATCAGTGAGTCTGGCAGGTACGAGCAGTACTTC.

The chain links TRBV30 to TRBJ1-3; D gene ambiguous. Trimming left V 6 bases short and J 4 bases short, with 16 bases between. CDR3 size: 14 residues. CDR1 and CDR2 from the germline V gene are GTSNPN and SVGIG (reference sequence). The CDR3 region is CACPRGLGGNTIYF. Written as DNA, the CDR3 is TGTGCCTGCCCCCGGGGATTGGGAGGAAACACCATATATTTT.

V usage is TRBV6-1 and J usage is TRBJ1-2; 9 bases match TRBD1. J gave up 4 bases and V 2 bases, and 8 bases lay outside the gene matches. Looked up from germline, CDR1 is MNHNS and CDR2 is SASEGT. The CDR3 spans 16 residues. CDR3 amino acids: CASSENLQGAVYGYTF. The DNA for the CDR3 is TGTGCCAGCAGTGAAAACTTACAGGGGGCAGTCTATGGCTACACCTTC.

The chain employs TRBV19 and TRBJ1-5, with D tentatively TRBD1 (6 bases). The CDR3 is made up of 14 amino acids. Trimming cost V 3 bases and J 6 bases, with 12 bases left between them. Germline V gene lookup returns CDR1 LNHDA and CDR2 SQIVND (reference sequence). This chain's CDR3 is CASSIRTEGQPQHF. CDR3 coding DNA: TGTGCCAGTAGTATTCGGACAGAGGGTCAGCCCCAGCATTTT.